The clone carrying this T cell receptor beta chain was counted a few times. The antigen is unknown. The data stem from a study of PD-1 blockade in classical Hodgkin lymphoma. All trial patients relapsed after autologous stem cell transplantation. Findings of the study overall: Differences between repertoires have undefined causes, possibly disease activity or prior therapy. Newly diagnosed patients were said to have less baseline TCR diversity than healthy donors did. The CD4+ diversity rise by C4D1 was clearest in complete responders.

This CDR3 contains 20 residues. Germline V gives CDR1 LNHDA, CDR2 SQIVND (reference sequence). The J segment lost 3 bases and the V segment lost 6 bases, leaving 26 bases of the junction unmatched. Some clones are missing from TCRdb's copy, which holds only in-frame ones; the method was immunoSEQ multiplex PCR. The sample records about 93,000 clones, roughly 76% being singletons. V is TRBV19 and J is TRBJ2-7; 7 bases line up with TRBD1. The sequence came from a human donor with classical Hodgkin lymphoma. The material sequenced was peripheral blood mononuclear cells (PBMCs), taken before the second cycle of nivolumab. This chain's CDR3 is CASSRGMLSLRVRVYYEQYF. The CDR3 nucleotides are TGTGCCAGTAGCAGGGGGATGCTCTCCCTAAGGGTTAGGGTTTACTACGAGCAGTACTTC.